Below, 13 T cell receptor beta chains from the same sample are listed, as sequenced in a study of blood T cell repertoires in COVID-19. Sequenced by immunoSEQ multiplex PCR; TCRdb stores in-frame clones only, minus some. Of 200,000 or so clones in the sample, 90% were seen once. What was sequenced was peripheral blood. These receptors all stem from a man between 25 and 39 years old with COVID-19, enrolled during active disease.

The chain carries TRBV5-4 and TRBJ1-2, with 9 positions matching TRBD1. The ends lost 3 bases at V and 7 bases at J; junction bases unmatched: 7. This CDR3 has 14 residues. Germline loops: CDR1 SGHNT, CDR2 YYREEE (reference sequence). DNA for the CDR3: TGTGCCAGCAGCTCTCCGGGACAGGGCTCTGGCTACACCTTC. Its protein is CASSSPGQGSGYTF. Full variable domain (rest looked up from reference TRBV5-4 and TRBJ1-2): ETGVTQSPTHLIKTRGQQVTLRCSSQSGHNTVSWYQQALGQGPQFIFQYYREEENGRGNFPPRFSGLQFPNYSSELNVNALELDDSALYLCASSSPGQGSGYTFGSGTRLTVV.

This clone is a singleton in its sample. V is TRBV9 and J is TRBJ1-1; TRBD1 is a possible D gene (5 bases). V lost 0 bases to trimming and J lost 1 base, with 10 bases between them. The CDR3 spans 15 residues. Germline V gene data show CDR1 as SGDLS and CDR2 as YYNGEE. This chain's CDR3 is CASSVGDLGNTEAFF. CDR3 nucleotides: TGTGCCAGCAGCGTAGGGGACTTAGGGAACACTGAAGCTTTCTTT.

The CDR3 nucleotides are TGCGCCAGCAGCCCCATGACTAGCACAGATACGCAGTATTTT. The encoded protein is CASSPMTSTDTQYF. The chain uses TRBV5-1 and TRBJ2-3; D is unresolved. V lost 4 bases and J 0 bases, leaving 9 bases between the germline ends. Germline-derived CDR1 and CDR2 are SGHRS and YFSETQ. The CDR3 has 14 residues.

This sequence joins TRBV25-1 and TRBJ2-1, with TRBD2 as a possible D gene (6 bases). Germline V gene lookup returns CDR1 MGHDK and CDR2 SYGVNS. CDR3 length: 15 residues. The V gene lost 1 base and the J gene lost 2 bases, with 9 bases spanning the gap. The CDR3 nucleotides are TGTGCCAGCAGTGAATTGCGGGATACCTACAATGAGCAGTTCTTC. This sequence encodes CASSELRDTYNEQFF.

The chain recombines TRBV5-6 with TRBJ1-1; TRBD1 matches at 12 bases. The CDR3 extends over 18 amino acids. The V segment lost 4 bases and the J segment 3 bases; nucleotides outside the gene matches: 13. CDR1 and CDR2 (germline): SGHDT, YYEEEE. Here the CDR3 reads CASSNRDRGREGYTEAFF. The CDR3 region has the DNA TGTGCCAGCAGCAACCGGGACAGGGGGCGCGAGGGATACACTGAAGCTTTCTTT.

The CDR3 is CASSTGNTDTQYF. CDR3 DNA sequence: TGTGCCAGCAGTACAGGGAACACAGATACGCAGTATTTT. The rearrangement links TRBV5-8 to TRBJ2-3, with D maybe TRBD1 (6 bases). The germline CDR1 and CDR2 sequences are SGHTS and YDEGEE. The length of the CDR3 is 13 residues. The V and J ends lost 5 bases and 2 bases respectively, with 9 bases between them.

The V and J genes are TRBV19 and TRBJ1-6, with D possibly matching TRBD1 (6 bases). V dropped 5 bases and J dropped 0 bases, with 8 bases sitting between them. The CDR3 runs 15 residues. From germline, CDR1 is LNHDA and CDR2 SQIVND (reference sequence). The CDR3 reads CASSDRSSYNSPLHF. The CDR3 DNA is TGTGCCAGTAGTGACAGGAGCTCCTATAATTCACCCCTCCACTTT. Together with reference TRBV19 and TRBJ1-6, the CDR3 gives the full variable domain: DGGITQSPKYLFRKEGQNVTLSCEQNLNHDAMYWYRQDPGQGLRLIYYSQIVNDFQKGDIAEGYSVSREKKESFPLTVTSAQKNPTAFYLCASSDRSSYNSPLHFGNGTRLTVT.

This sequence joins TRBV4-1 and TRBJ1-3, with a tentative D call TRBD1 (5 bases). The V and J ends lost 2 bases and 3 bases respectively, with 17 bases between them. Germline-derived CDR1 and CDR2 are MGHRA and YSYEKL. The CDR3 has 17 residues. CDR3 in DNA: TGCGCCAGCAGCCAATCAGCCCAGGGAGGTGGTGGAAACACCATATATTTT. Its translation is CASSQSAQGGGGNTIYF.

The chain carries TRBV15 and TRBJ1-2; 7 bases line up with TRBD1. The ends lost 0 bases at V and 4 bases at J; junction bases unmatched: 5. This CDR3 has 15 residues. CDR1 is LNHNV, CDR2 YYDKDF, per germline (reference sequence). As DNA, the CDR3 is TGTGCCACCAGCAGAGATGACAGGGTGAGCTATGGCTACACCTTC. Translating gives CATSRDDRVSYGYTF.

This clone has only one observation. The genes are TRBV28 and TRBJ2-7, with D hard to call. Germline V lookup: CDR1 MDHEN, CDR2 SYDVKM. With 2 bases removed from V and 3 bases from J, the gap between germline ends came to 8 bases. The CDR3 length is 13 residues. The CDR3: CASSLLVGYEQYF. The CDR3 DNA is TGTGCCAGCAGTTTACTAGTCGGCTACGAGCAGTACTTC.

This clone was picked up many times. J is TRBJ1-6 and V is TRBV7-2, with 7 bases aligning to TRBD1. Germline CDR1 reads SGHTA; CDR2 reads FQGNSA. This CDR3 is built from 18 residues. V was pared by 0 bases and J by 9 bases, with 14 bases of the junction left unmatched. The CDR3 DNA follows: TGTGCCAGCAGCTTAGCGTATTCCACAGGGGCTAGAGGTTCACCCCTCCACTTT. This translates into CASSLAYSTGARGSPLHF.

V and J are TRBV4-3 and TRBJ1-1; maybe TRBD1 (6 bases). CDR1 and CDR2 from the germline V gene are LGHNA and YSLEER. V was cut by 1 base and J by 4 bases, with 13 bases left in between. CDR3 size: 15 residues. The CDR3 nucleotides are TGCGCCAGCAGCCAAGCGCCAGGGGCAGGCACTGAAGCTTTCTTT. This gives the protein CASSQAPGAGTEAFF.

The rearrangement joins TRBV2 to TRBJ1-5; a weak D match, TRBD1 (6 bases). The germline V and J ends were trimmed by 6 bases and 4 bases, with 19 bases remaining between them. Germline V lookup: CDR1 SNHLY, CDR2 FYNNEI. CDR3 length: 16 residues. The CDR3 coding sequence is TGTGCCAGCAGGGCCGAAGGGGGGGGCGCGAATCAGCCCCAGCATTTT. This sequence encodes CASRAEGGGANQPQHF.